The 25 T cell receptor beta chains below were found in one sample sequenced in a study of cytomegalovirus exposure and HLA in healthy donors. The PCR was carried out with 60 Vbeta primers and 13 Jbeta primers. The data were produced by immunoSEQ multiplex PCR, yet TCRdb's version contains in-frame clones alone and is incomplete. The sample includes 100,000 to 120,000 clones, around four fifths of them seen just once. Sequences were obtained from PBMCs. The receptors originated from a woman aged 55-70 years in good health and CMV-seropositive.

The chain carries TRBV10-3 and TRBJ1-1; 12 bases match TRBD1. The length of the CDR3 is 13 residues. Per germline, CDR1 ENHRY and CDR2 SYGVKD. After removal of 6 bases from V and 4 bases from J, the junction contained 0 bases not matched to a gene. The CDR3, as DNA: TGTGCCATCAGGGGACAGGGGGCCACTGAAGCTTTCTTT. Translated: CAIRGQGATEAFF.

V gene TRBV19 combines with J gene TRBJ2-7; D gene uncertain. Trimming removed 10 bases from V and 5 bases from J, with 12 bases in between. The CDR3 extends over 11 amino acids. CDR1 LNHDA and CDR2 SQIVND come from the germline V gene (reference sequence). CDR3 sequence reads: CATLSGHEQYF. CDR3 bases: TGTGCCACCCTAAGTGGGCACGAGCAGTACTTC.

The rearrangement joins TRBV21-1 to TRBJ2-1; TRBD1 is the table's D call and was not checked against the DNA. TRBV21-1 is noted as a pseudogene. This CDR3 contains 17 residues. The CDR3 region has the DNA TGTGCCAGCAGCAAAGACAGGAGACTGAGCTCCTACAATGAGCAGTTCTTC. It specifies CASSKDRRLSSYNEQFF.

This chain connects TRBV7-9 to TRBJ1-2; 7 bases align to TRBD1. J was trimmed by 8 bases and V by 5 bases; bases with no gene match: 14. The CDR3 consists of 15 residues. Germline lookup yields CDR1 SEHNR and CDR2 FQNEAQ (reference sequence). In DNA form, the CDR3 reads TGTGCCAGCAGCCGAGAGATAGGGGGCAAAGGAGGCTACACCTTC. The encoded protein is CASSREIGGKGGYTF. Based on the CDR3 plus reference TRBV7-9 and TRBJ1-2, the full variable domain is DTGVSQNPRHKITKRGQNVTFRCDPISEHNRLYWYRQTLGQGPEFLTYFQNEAQLEKSRLLSDRFSAERPKGSFSTLEIQRTEQGDSAMYLCASSREIGGKGGYTFGSGTRLTVV.

The J gene is TRBJ2-7, the V gene TRBV19, with 7 bases aligning to TRBD2. The length of the CDR3 is 14 residues. Germline trimming cut 6 bases from V and 5 bases from J; bases unmatched to any gene: 10. CDR1 is LNHDA and CDR2 is SQIVND in the germline V gene (reference sequence). This chain's CDR3 is CASSLARGRDEQYF. The CDR3 bases are TGTGCCAGTAGCCTGGCCCGAGGGAGGGACGAGCAGTACTTC.

The V and J genes are TRBV4-2 and TRBJ1-1; tentative D call: TRBD1 (6 bases). The CDR3 is 12 residues long. CDR1 LGHNA and CDR2 YNFKEQ come from the germline V gene. V lost 10 bases, J lost 7 bases, and 16 bases lay in between. The CDR3 sequence is CATSTGKDEAFF. CDR3 coding DNA: TGTGCCACCTCGACAGGAAAGGATGAAGCTTTCTTT.

This chain links TRBV27 with TRBJ1-2; maybe TRBD1 (6 bases). The V end lost 6 bases, the J end lost 4 bases, and 12 bases lay between the germline ends. The V gene's germline CDR1 is MNHEY and CDR2 SMNVEV (reference sequence). The CDR3 runs to 13 residues. In DNA, the CDR3 is TGTGCCAGCAGCCCGGACAGAACCTATGGCTACACCTTC. Its protein is CASSPDRTYGYTF.

The rearrangement joins TRBV2 to TRBJ1-5; tentative D call: TRBD1 (6 bases). The CDR3 has 15 amino acids. CDR1 is SNHLY and CDR2 is FYNNEI in the germline V gene. The V end was cut by 4 bases, the J end by 1 base, with 11 bases between. The CDR3 protein is CASSGQVMSNQPQHF. The CDR3 DNA reads as TGTGCCAGCAGTGGACAGGTGATGAGCAATCAGCCCCAGCATTTT.

V gene TRBV10-3 combines with J gene TRBJ1-1; maybe TRBD1 (6 bases). Deletions cut 8 bases from V and 4 bases from J, with 14 bases between. CDR3 length: 13 residues. Germline V gene data show CDR1 as ENHRY and CDR2 as SYGVKD. CDR3 protein: CAIQRGSGTEAFF. The CDR3 coding sequence is TGTGCCATCCAAAGGGGGTCAGGCACTGAAGCTTTCTTT.

The chain employs TRBV10-3 and TRBJ1-4, with 7 positions matching TRBD1. The CDR3 runs 15 residues. The V segment lost 3 bases and the J segment 3 bases; nucleotides outside the gene matches: 4. The germline V gene encodes CDR1 ENHRY and CDR2 SYGVKD. Here the CDR3 reads CAISDTQGPNEKLFF. The CDR3 nucleotides are TGTGCCATCAGTGATACACAGGGGCCTAATGAAAAACTGTTTTTT.

J is TRBJ1-1 and V is TRBV9, with 9 bases matching TRBD1. The CDR3 spans 15 residues. CDR1 and CDR2 from the germline V gene are SGDLS and YYNGEE. Germline trimming cut 0 bases from V and 6 bases from J; bases unmatched to any gene: 6. Here the CDR3 DNA reads TGTGCCAGCAGCGTAGTAACAGGGGGCTTTTCTGAAGCTTTCTTT. Protein sequence: CASSVVTGGFSEAFF.

This chain links TRBV29-1 with TRBJ2-3, with 7 positions matching TRBD2. With 2 bases clipped from V and 4 bases from J, the junction kept 3 bases outside the gene matches. Germline V lookup: CDR1 SQVTM, CDR2 ANQGSEA. The CDR3 is 13 amino acids. The CDR3 DNA is TGCAGCGTTGAAAACCGGGGGGCAGATACGCAGTATTTT. Translation: CSVENRGADTQYF.

This sequence joins TRBV19 and TRBJ2-7, with 7 bases identical to TRBD1. The CDR3 consists of 14 residues. Germline CDR1 and CDR2: LNHDA and SQIVND (reference sequence). Germline trimming cut 3 bases from V and 2 bases from J; bases unmatched to any gene: 4. DNA of the CDR3: TGTGCCAGTAGTATTAGAGGGGGCGCCTACGAGCAGTACTTC. Protein sequence: CASSIRGGAYEQYF.

The rearrangement uses TRBV6-1 and TRBJ2-2; D may be TRBD1 (5 bases). CDR1 and CDR2 from the germline V gene are MNHNS and SASEGT. Between the trimmed V and J ends, which lost 8 bases and 4 bases, there was a span of 11 bases. The CDR3 consists of 13 residues. The DNA of the CDR3 is TGTGCCAGCCAGGGTTCTGTCACCGGGGAGCTGTTTTTT. It yields the protein CASQGSVTGELFF.

In this sample, this clone turned up once. The chain couples TRBV5-5 to TRBJ1-4; no reliable D call. V lost 3 bases and J lost 8, with 20 bases in between. The CDR3 runs 16 residues. Looked up from germline, CDR1 is SGHKS and CDR2 is YYEKEE (reference sequence). CDR3 protein: CASSYLSWGGGEKLFF. As DNA, the CDR3 is TGTGCCAGCAGCTACCTCTCTTGGGGAGGTGGGGAAAAACTGTTTTTT. Full variable domain (missing parts from reference TRBV5-5 and TRBJ1-4): DAGVTQSPTHLIKTRGQQVTLRCSPISGHKSVSWYQQVLGQGPQFIFQYYEKEERGRGNFPDRFSARQFPNYSSELNVNALLLGDSALYLCASSYLSWGGGEKLFFGSGTQLSVL.

CDR3 amino acids: CASSLLGQNSYEQYF. The DNA for the CDR3 is TGTGCCAGCAGTTTATTGGGGCAGAACTCCTACGAGCAGTACTTC. This chain joins TRBV28 and TRBJ2-5; TRBD1 might be the D (5 bases). The end of the DNA is better explained by TRBJ2-7, so the J call may be wrong. The CDR3 spans 15 residues. The germline V gene encodes CDR1 MDHEN and CDR2 SYDVKM.

The count of this clone is one. The CDR3 sequence: CASRESSYNEQFF. The CDR3 coding sequence is TGTGCCAGCAGGGAGAGCTCCTACAATGAGCAGTTCTTC. The rearrangement uses TRBV4-2 and TRBJ2-1; D is uncertain. The V and J ends lost 6 bases and 0 bases respectively, with 6 bases between them. Germline assignment: CDR1 LGHNA and CDR2 YNFKEQ. The CDR3 length is 13 residues.

This clone was seen once. The V gene is TRBV4-1, the J gene TRBJ2-5; 10 nucleotides align to TRBD2. Trimming at V came to 4 bases and at J to 1 base, leaving 0 bases not matched to a gene. Germline V gene sequence: CDR1 MGHRA, CDR2 YSYEKL. This CDR3 contains 14 residues. The CDR3: CASSRTSGQETQYF. The CDR3 coding sequence is TGCGCCAGCAGCCGGACTAGCGGCCAAGAGACCCAGTACTTC.

This chain joins TRBV9 and TRBJ2-1; tentatively, D is TRBD1 (6 bases). This CDR3 contains 14 residues. The germline V gene has CDR1 SGDLS and CDR2 YYNGEE. V lost 4 bases and J lost 2, with 10 bases in between. Written as DNA, the CDR3 is TGTGCCAGCAGCACCTCAGGGGCCTACAATGAGCAGTTCTTC. This codes for CASSTSGAYNEQFF.

V and J are TRBV11-2 and TRBJ2-5; no clear D gene. The closer fit of TRBJ2-7 to the DNA end suggests the J call may be wrong. The CDR3 sequence is 14 residues long. Germline CDR1 reads SGHAT; CDR2 reads FQNNGV. Here the CDR3 DNA reads TGTGCCAGCAGCCCCGTAAGAGCCCTCAACGAGCAGTACTTC. Translating it yields CASSPVRALNEQYF.

CDR3 nucleotide sequence: TGTGCCAGCAGTTGGGGGGGGCCCTCCTACAATGAGCAGTTCTTC. This encodes CASSWGGPSYNEQFF. The chain joins TRBV27 to TRBJ2-1, with TRBD2 as a possible D gene (7 bases). Germline values: CDR1 MNHEY, CDR2 SMNVEV (reference sequence). Deletions cut 4 bases from V and 0 bases from J, with 10 bases between. CDR3 length equals 15 residues.

The chain is built from TRBV5-4 and TRBJ1-1; weak D call: TRBD1 (5 bases). Looked up from germline, CDR1 is SGHNT and CDR2 is YYREEE (reference sequence). Trimming stripped 0 bases from V and 1 base from J, with 7 bases between. The CDR3 spans 14 residues. CDR3 coding DNA: TGTGCCAGCAGCTTGGACCAGGGGAACACTGAAGCTTTCTTT. It is translated as CASSLDQGNTEAFF. Drawing the rest from reference TRBV5-4 and TRBJ1-1, the complete variable domain is ETGVTQSPTHLIKTRGQQVTLRCSSQSGHNTVSWYQQALGQGPQFIFQYYREEENGRGNFPPRFSGLQFPNYSSELNVNALELDDSALYLCASSLDQGNTEAFFGQGTRLTVV.

This clone was counted only a few times. The chain joins TRBV10-3 to TRBJ1-1, with 9 nucleotides matching TRBD1. The CDR3 has 15 amino acids. Germline CDR1 is ENHRY and CDR2 is SYGVKD. V lost 3 bases and J lost 3; bases outside the gene matches: 5. The CDR3 bases are TGTGCCATCAGTGACCAAGGGACAGGGCACACTGAAGCTTTCTTT. It yields the protein CAISDQGTGHTEAFF.

The CDR3 is CASSNYRATEAFF. The DNA of the CDR3 is TGTGCCAGCAGCAACTACAGGGCGACTGAAGCTTTCTTT. The rearrangement links TRBV7-2 to TRBJ1-1; tentatively, D is TRBD1 (6 bases). Trimming left V 5 bases short and J 5 bases short, with 12 bases between. The germline gives CDR1 SGHTA, CDR2 FQGNSA. This CDR3 has 13 amino acids.

This clone was counted at least ten times. The chain joins TRBV7-9 to TRBJ2-3, with 8 bases aligning to TRBD1. The CDR3 runs to 18 residues. Germline lookup yields CDR1 SEHNR and CDR2 FQNEAQ (reference sequence). V lost 5 bases to trimming and J lost 2 bases; unmatched junction nucleotides: 15. CDR3 in DNA: TGTGCCAGCAGCCGGAAGTACAGGGGGACCCAGTACACAGATACGCAGTATTTT. Residues: CASSRKYRGTQYTDTQYF. The whole variable domain, remainder taken from reference TRBV7-9 and TRBJ2-3, is DTGVSQNPRHKITKRGQNVTFRCDPISEHNRLYWYRQTLGQGPEFLTYFQNEAQLEKSRLLSDRFSAERPKGSFSTLEIQRTEQGDSAMYLCASSRKYRGTQYTDTQYFGPGTRLTVL.